This T cell receptor beta chain was obtained from a study of blood T cell repertoires in COVID-19. Study at large: Acute-phase and convalescent COVID-19 samples originated in the United States, Italy and Spain.

The method was immunoSEQ multiplex PCR; TCRdb's version includes in-frame clones alone and lacks a portion of them. The repertoire holds about 120,000 clones, with approximately 82% as singletons. The V and J ends lost 5 bases and 1 base respectively, with 9 bases between them. There are 15 residues in the CDR3. CDR1 and CDR2 from the germline V gene are SEHNR and FQNEAQ (reference sequence). Sequenced input: peripheral blood. This clonotype originated in a man between 65 and 79 years old with active or convalescent COVID-19. The V and J genes are TRBV7-9 and TRBJ2-6, with D uncertain. CDR3 sequence (DNA): TGTGCCAGCAGCCCTAGAGGTTCTGGGGCCAACGTCCTGACTTTC. The encoded protein is CASSPRGSGANVLTF.